This TCR beta chain is from a study of blood T cell repertoires in COVID-19. Study at large: The study drew acute and convalescent COVID-19 samples from the United States, Italy and Spain.

CDR3 length equals 18 residues. Germline loops: CDR1 SEHNR, CDR2 FQNEAQ (reference sequence). V lost 3 bases and J lost 2; bases outside the gene matches: 15. Recruited during active infection, patients (from Seattle) were subsequently followed longitudinally. In the original processing: Amplification of reference gene primers was used by the study to estimate nucleated cell counts. Profiling relied on immunoSEQ multiplex PCR, and the TCRdb table lists in-frame clones only, not all of them. The V and J calls and clone size are taken from that table; D and trimming were inferred from the DNA. Found here are 410,000 or so clones, about nine tenths of them singletons; the top ten hold around 1.5%.

The source of this sequence is a middle-aged woman with COVID-19, enrolled during active disease. The chain combines TRBV7-9 with TRBJ2-5; 7 nucleotides align to TRBD2. The sequenced sample was peripheral blood. The DNA of the CDR3 is TGTGCCAGCAGCTTTCTAAATAGCGGGCCTCTACTTCAAGAGACCCAGTACTTC. It yields the protein CASSFLNSGPLLQETQYF. The variable domain in full, completed from reference TRBV7-9 and TRBJ2-5, reads DTGVSQNPRHKITKRGQNVTFRCDPISEHNRLYWYRQTLGQGPEFLTYFQNEAQLEKSRLLSDRFSAERPKGSFSTLEIQRTEQGDSAMYLCASSFLNSGPLLQETQYFGPGTRLLVL.